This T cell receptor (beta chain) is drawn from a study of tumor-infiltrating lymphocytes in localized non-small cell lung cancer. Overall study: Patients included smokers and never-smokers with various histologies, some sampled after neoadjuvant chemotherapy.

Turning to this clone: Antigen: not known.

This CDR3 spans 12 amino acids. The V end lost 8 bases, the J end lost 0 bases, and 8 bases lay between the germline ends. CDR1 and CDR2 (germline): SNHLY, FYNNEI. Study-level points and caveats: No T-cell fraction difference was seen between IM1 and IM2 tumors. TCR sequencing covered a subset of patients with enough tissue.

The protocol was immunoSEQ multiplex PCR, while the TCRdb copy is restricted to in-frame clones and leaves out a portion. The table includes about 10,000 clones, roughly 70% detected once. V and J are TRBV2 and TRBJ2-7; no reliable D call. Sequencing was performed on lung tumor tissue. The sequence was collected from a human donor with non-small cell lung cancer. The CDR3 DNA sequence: TGTGCCAGCTCTCCCCGCTCCTACGAGCAGTACTTC. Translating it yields CASSPRSYEQYF. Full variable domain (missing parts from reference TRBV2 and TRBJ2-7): EPEVTQTPSHQVTQMGQEVILRCVPISNHLYFYWYRQILGQKVEFLVSFYNNEISEKSEIFDDQFSVERPDGSNFTLKIRSTKLEDSAMYFCASSPRSYEQYFGPGTRLTVT.